Listed below are T cell receptor beta chains from one sample, sequenced in a study of OX40 agonist ivuxolimab in advanced cancers. The assay was immunoSEQ multiplex PCR, and TCRdb's table has in-frame clones only and misses some. This sample has some 74,000 clones, with 70% to 85% found just once. Here the sequenced sample was CD4+ or CD8+ T cells sorted from blood, taken in a trial of the OX40 agonist ivuxolimab. The receptors were gathered from an adult with an advanced solid tumor such as melanoma, head and neck, liver or kidney cancer. Each CDR3 is given with its conserved first and last residue. The order of the fields is D gene, clone size, J gene, V gene, CDR3 DNA, CDR3 protein. D genes are given only for firm matches. Where a row states a size, it is once, few, many or the class of an expanded clone; other rows omit it.

D: TRBD2
size: NA
J: TRBJ2-2
V: TRBV28
DNA: TGTGCCAGCAAAGGAGCGGGAGGGGGCGGGGAGCTGTTTTTT
CDR3: CASKGAGGGGELFF

D: NA
size: NA
J: TRBJ2-7
V: TRBV6-6
DNA: TGTGCCAGCCAGAGGGGTCGGGAGATTTTCTACGAGCAGTACTTC
CDR3: CASQRGREIFYEQYF

D: NA
size: NA
J: TRBJ2-7
V: TRBV19
DNA: TGTGCCAGTAGTATTCTCCCCCAGGGGGCGGGGGCGTCCTACGAGCAGTACTTC
CDR3: CASSILPQGAGASYEQYF

D: NA
size: NA
J: TRBJ2-7
V: TRBV28
DNA: TGTGCCAGCAGTTTTCGGGTGGACGAGCAGTACTTC
CDR3: CASSFRVDEQYF

D: NA
size: NA
J: TRBJ2-3
V: TRBV2
DNA: TGTGCCAGCAGTGGACTAATCACAGATACGCAGTATTTT
CDR3: CASSGLITDTQYF

D: NA
size: NA
J: TRBJ2-2
V: TRBV13
DNA: TGTGCCAGCAGCTTAGGCTCTCGGAACACCGGGGAGCTGTTTTTT
CDR3: CASSLGSRNTGELFF

D: NA
size: NA
J: TRBJ2-3
V: TRBV9
DNA: TGTGCCAGCGGGGAGGAGTTGGACACAGATACGCAGTATTTT
CDR3: CASGEELDTDTQYF

D: TRBD1
size: NA
J: TRBJ2-7
V: TRBV11-2
DNA: TGTGCCAGCAGCTTAAACAGGGGGTACGAGCAGTACTTC
CDR3: CASSLNRGYEQYF

D: NA
size: NA
J: TRBJ2-3
V: TRBV7-2
DNA: TGTGCCAGCAGCTTATCCACAGATACGCAGTATTTT
CDR3: CASSLSTDTQYF

D: NA
size: NA
J: TRBJ2-7
V: TRBV28
DNA: TGTGCCAGCAGTTTACCCTCCGGAATGGTTTTCGACGAGCAGTACTTC
CDR3: CASSLPSGMVFDEQYF

D: TRBD1
size: NA
J: TRBJ1-6
V: TRBV11-2
DNA: TGTGCCAGCAGCCGACACCGGGACAGTAATTCACCCCTCCACTTT
CDR3: CASSRHRDSNSPLHF

D: TRBD2
size: NA
J: TRBJ2-7
V: TRBV5-1
DNA: TGCGCCAGCAGTCAAGGGCCAGCGGGATACGAGCAGTACTTC
CDR3: CASSQGPAGYEQYF

D: NA
size: NA
J: TRBJ2-5
V: TRBV5-1
DNA: TGCGCCAGCAGCTTAGAAGAGACCCAGTACTTC
CDR3: CASSLEETQYF

D: NA
size: NA
J: TRBJ2-2
V: TRBV18
DNA: TGTGCCAGCTCACCGAGGACGTCCACCGGGGAGCTGTTTTTT
CDR3: CASSPRTSTGELFF

D: NA
size: NA
J: TRBJ1-5
V: TRBV27
DNA: TGTGCCAGCAGTTTAACAGACAATCAGCCCCAGCATTTT
CDR3: CASSLTDNQPQHF

D: NA
size: NA
J: TRBJ2-3
V: TRBV29-1
DNA: TGCAGCGTTGAAATCCACCTCAGCGCGAATTGGGATACGCAGTATTTT
CDR3: CSVEIHLSANWDTQYF

D: NA
size: NA
J: TRBJ1-5
V: TRBV2
DNA: TGTGCCAGCAGAACAGAATGGGCGCAGCCCCAGCATTTT
CDR3: CASRTEWAQPQHF

D: NA
size: NA
J: TRBJ2-4
V: TRBV5-4
DNA: TGTGCCAGCAGCTTGTCTGGAAGAATTCAGTACTTC
CDR3: CASSLSGRIQYF

D: NA
size: NA
J: TRBJ2-7
V: TRBV7-3
DNA: TGTGCCAGCAGCTTAACCGTGTACGAGCAGTACTTC
CDR3: CASSLTVYEQYF

D: NA
size: NA
J: TRBJ1-3
V: TRBV5-1
DNA: TGCGCCAGCAGCGCCCTGAACTCTGGAAACACCATATATTTT
CDR3: CASSALNSGNTIYF

D: NA
size: NA
J: TRBJ1-6
V: TRBV7-9
DNA: TGTGCCAGCAGCCCTCGACAGAATTCACCCCTCCACTTT
CDR3: CASSPRQNSPLHF

D: NA
size: NA
J: TRBJ1-1
V: TRBV5-1
DNA: TGCGCCAACACAGGGAACAGGGTTAACACTGAAGCTTTCTTT
CDR3: CANTGNRVNTEAFF

D: NA
size: NA
J: TRBJ2-7
V: TRBV6-6
DNA: TGTGCCAGCAGTTACGGAGGGGGTGGCGAGCAGTACTTC
CDR3: CASSYGGGGEQYF

D: TRBD2
size: NA
J: TRBJ2-7
V: TRBV7-9
DNA: TGTGCCAGCAGCTTGACGACTAGCGGGAGACGGGAGCAGTACTTC
CDR3: CASSLTTSGRREQYF

D: TRBD1
size: NA
J: TRBJ1-1
V: TRBV10-2
DNA: TGCGCCAGCAGGACCGGGACAGATGACACTGAAGCTTTCTTT
CDR3: CASRTGTDDTEAFF

D: NA
size: NA
J: TRBJ2-3
V: TRBV30
DNA: TGTGCCTGGGGGGACCTTACAGATACGCAGTATTTT
CDR3: CAWGDLTDTQYF

D: TRBD2
size: NA
J: TRBJ2-1
V: TRBV4-3
DNA: TGCGCCAGCAGCCCGTTAACTAGCGGAGAAGGTAATGAGCAGTTCTTC
CDR3: CASSPLTSGEGNEQFF

D: NA
size: few
J: TRBJ2-7
V: TRBV11-2
DNA: TGTGCCAGCGGGGATATCTACGGAACCTACGAGCAGTACTTC
CDR3: CASGDIYGTYEQYF

D: NA
size: NA
J: TRBJ2-3
V: TRBV11-3
DNA: TGTGCCAGCAGCCCACGGATGAACCCAGATACGCAGTATTTT
CDR3: CASSPRMNPDTQYF

D: TRBD1
size: NA
J: TRBJ2-2
V: TRBV2
DNA: TGTGCCAGCCAAAGTTCGGGACAGGTCAACACCGGGGAGCTGTTTTTT
CDR3: CASQSSGQVNTGELFF

D: NA
size: NA
J: TRBJ2-3
V: TRBV5-1
DNA: TGCGCCAGCAGCTTAAACCTTGGCACAGATACGCAGTATTTT
CDR3: CASSLNLGTDTQYF

D: NA
size: NA
J: TRBJ2-1
V: TRBV21-1
DNA: TGTGCCAGCAGCACTTTACTAGCGGGAGGCTACAATGAGCAGTTCTTC
CDR3: CASSTLLAGGYNEQFF

D: NA
size: NA
J: TRBJ2-5
V: TRBV5-1
DNA: TGCGCCAGCAGCTTGTCCCCGGGAGAGACCCAGTACTTC
CDR3: CASSLSPGETQYF

D: NA
size: NA
J: TRBJ1-1
V: TRBV30
DNA: TGTGCCTGCCCGGGACAAGTGAACACTGAAGCTTTCTTT
CDR3: CACPGQVNTEAFF

D: NA
size: once
J: TRBJ2-5
V: TRBV9
DNA: TGTGCCAGCAGCCCGGACCCTTCCGGGACCCAGTACTTC
CDR3: CASSPDPSGTQYF

D: NA
size: once
J: TRBJ1-4
V: TRBV4-1
DNA: TGCGCCAGCAGCCAAGATCCGGGGTCGGCTAATGAAAAACTGTTTTTT
CDR3: CASSQDPGSANEKLFF

D: NA
size: NA
J: TRBJ1-1
V: TRBV27
DNA: TGTGCCAGCAGTTTATCCGACGGATGGAACACTGAAGCTTTCTTT
CDR3: CASSLSDGWNTEAFF

D: NA
size: once
J: TRBJ2-7
V: TRBV2
DNA: TGTGCCAGCAGTGCGGGACTCCGACCGACCTACGAGCAGTACTTC
CDR3: CASSAGLRPTYEQYF

D: NA
size: NA
J: TRBJ1-1
V: TRBV7-9
DNA: TGTGCCAGCAGCTTAGACAGGACCAACACTGAAGCTTTCTTT
CDR3: CASSLDRTNTEAFF

D: NA
size: NA
J: TRBJ1-5
V: TRBV5-6
DNA: TGTGCCAGCAGCCGAACTAGTCAGGGGTACGGCAATCAGCCCCAGCATTTT
CDR3: CASSRTSQGYGNQPQHF

D: NA
size: NA
J: TRBJ2-4
V: TRBV27
DNA: TGTGCCAGCAGCCCGTGGAGGTTCGTGGAAAACATTCAGTACTTC
CDR3: CASSPWRFVENIQYF

D: NA
size: NA
J: TRBJ2-7
V: TRBV6-6
DNA: TGTGCCAGCAGTCCACCTATGGCTGGGGGCCCCAACGAGCAGTACTTC
CDR3: CASSPPMAGGPNEQYF

D: TRBD1
size: NA
J: TRBJ1-4
V: TRBV15
DNA: TGTGCCACCAGCAGATGGACAGGGGGGAATGAAAAACTGTTTTTT
CDR3: CATSRWTGGNEKLFF

D: NA
size: NA
J: TRBJ1-1
V: TRBV4-1
DNA: TGCGCCAGCAGCCAAGTTGGGGAGGTCCGACACACTGAAGCTTTCTTT
CDR3: CASSQVGEVRHTEAFF

D: TRBD2
size: NA
J: TRBJ2-1
V: TRBV4-1
DNA: TGCGCCAGCAGCCAAGTGCTAGCGGGTAAATCCTACAATGAGCAGTTCTTC
CDR3: CASSQVLAGKSYNEQFF